This TCR beta chain is drawn from a study of shared clonotypes between healthy human individuals. Study at large: Each donor had three CD4 naive, three CD4 memory, two CD8 naive and one CD8 memory plate.

Adults of Caucasian background living in Nashville, Tennessee made up all donors. The investigators split CD4+ cells into a CD45RA+ naive subset and a CD45RA-negative memory subset. Measured with immunoSEQ multiplex PCR; TCRdb has only the in-frame clones, and not every one. The sample has under 1,900,000 clones; about 98.5% are singletons. The ends lost 4 bases at V and 5 bases at J; junction bases unmatched: 8. Per germline, CDR1 SGHNT and CDR2 YYREEE (reference sequence). This CDR3 comprises 14 residues. The sequenced material came from naive CD4+ T cells sorted from blood. Subset indicated: CD45RA+ positively selected. This chain uses TRBV5-4 with TRBJ2-7, with 8 bases identical to TRBD1. The sequence derives from a young man in good health. The CDR3 region has the DNA TGTGCCAGCAGCCCGGGACAGGTTTCGGACGAGCAGTACTTC. Translating gives CASSPGQVSDEQYF.